This T cell receptor (beta chain) is drawn from a study of regulatory T cells. Germline values: CDR1 LNHDA, CDR2 SQIVND (reference sequence). V was pared by 0 bases and J by 0 bases, with 10 bases of the junction left unmatched. The CDR3 loop spans 18 amino acids. The primer mix had 52 TRBV and 13 TRBJ primers. The protocol was immunoSEQ multiplex PCR, while the TCRdb copy is restricted to in-frame clones and leaves out a portion. The sample gives about 28,000 clones, roughly 92% of which show up once; 1.5% to 1.8% is in the top ten. This clone was counted a single time. The antigen remains undetermined. Points from the study as a whole: Hydrophobic residues at CDR3 positions 6 and 7 were enriched in conventional CD4+ T cells of CD3G-deficient patients.

The sequenced material came from conventional CD4+ T cells sorted from blood. V is TRBV19 and J is TRBJ1-1; 7 bases agree with TRBD1. The source is a person under 30 with CD3G deficiency. CDR3 DNA: TGTGCCAGTAGTATAGATAAAAAACGGGGACAGTTGAACACTGAAGCTTTCTTT. Its translation: CASSIDKKRGQLNTEAFF. The full variable domain, rest sourced from reference TRBV19 and TRBJ1-1, is DGGITQSPKYLFRKEGQNVTLSCEQNLNHDAMYWYRQDPGQGLRLIYYSQIVNDFQKGDIAEGYSVSREKKESFPLTVTSAQKNPTAFYLCASSIDKKRGQLNTEAFFGQGTRLTVV.